This TCR beta chain was recorded in a study of cytomegalovirus exposure and HLA in healthy donors. A multiplex PCR was run with 60 Vbeta primers and 13 Jbeta primers. Sequencing was performed with immunoSEQ multiplex PCR; in TCRdb, only in-frame clones are kept and a portion is missing. The table has under 200,000 clones, 80% seen once. Study results and caveats: TCR beta V segments were, for the most part, productive about 90% or about 30% of the time in an earlier analysis. The authors judged a highly shared variant cluster likely a sequencing artifact.

Regarding this clone: Its antigen is still unknown.

CDR3 length: 14 amino acids. Trimming took 1 base from V and 3 from J, leaving 10 bases between them. Germline V lookup: CDR1 SGHVS, CDR2 FQNEAQ. The chain joins TRBV7-8 to TRBJ2-7; perhaps TRBD1 as D (5 bases). The TCR originated in a man in his forties in good health and CMV-seronegative. Specimen: PBMCs. The DNA for the CDR3 is TGTGCCAGCAGCTTAGTGGAAGGGGTCTACGAGCAGTACTTC. It codes for CASSLVEGVYEQYF.